These T cell receptor beta chains were read from a single sample in a study of T cell changes during pregnancy in multiple sclerosis. Here immunoSEQ multiplex PCR was the method, and the copy in TCRdb shows in-frame clones only, minus some. The sample holds about 40,000 clones, 85% to 95% seen once. This material consisted of peripheral blood, taken before pregnancy. The receptors were gathered from a female donor with multiple sclerosis, enrolled in a pregnancy study. Each CDR3 is given with its conserved first and last residue. The order of the fields is V gene, D gene, J gene, clone size, CDR3 DNA, CDR3 protein. The D gene is left open where the match is weak. Some rows have no size entry. The others give once, few or many, or a class for an expanded clone.

V: TRBV25-1
D: -
J: TRBJ2-7
size: -
DNA: TGTGCCAGCAGTGTCCGACTAGGTCCCTACGAGCAGTACTTC
CDR3: CASSVRLGPYEQYF

V: TRBV6-6
D: -
J: TRBJ2-7
size: -
DNA: TGTGCCAGCAGTTACTCCACAGGGGGGGACTACGAGCAGTACTTC
CDR3: CASSYSTGGDYEQYF

V: TRBV5-6
D: -
J: TRBJ1-5
size: -
DNA: TGTGCCAGCAGCCTGTGTTGGCCCCAGCATTTT
CDR3: CASSLCWPQHF

V: TRBV10-3
D: -
J: TRBJ1-5
size: -
DNA: TGTGCCATCAGTGAGTCCCACCCTAACCACCCGGCAACGCCTTACAGGAATAGCAATCAGCCCCAGCATTTT
CDR3: CAISESHPNHPATPYRNSNQPQHF

V: TRBV19
D: TRBD2
J: TRBJ2-5
size: -
DNA: TGTGCCAGTAGTTTCCTAGCGGGTCGAGAGACCCAGTACTTC
CDR3: CASSFLAGRETQYF

V: TRBV5-6
D: TRBD2
J: TRBJ2-7
size: -
DNA: TGTGCCAGCAGCTTCCGGGAGGGGAGAGAGCAGTACTTC
CDR3: CASSFREGREQYF

V: TRBV27
D: -
J: TRBJ2-7
size: -
DNA: TGTGCCAGCAGTCACCGCTTGGGTGGGAGCTCCTACGAGCAGTACTTC
CDR3: CASSHRLGGSSYEQYF

V: TRBV4-1
D: -
J: TRBJ2-7
size: -
DNA: TGCGCCAGCAGCCCGACAGCCAGCTCCTACGAGCAGTACTTC
CDR3: CASSPTASSYEQYF

V: TRBV15
D: -
J: TRBJ2-1
size: -
DNA: TGTGCCACCAGCGGCCAGGGGCCCCGTATGGGGCAGTTCTTC
CDR3: CATSGQGPRMGQFF

V: TRBV28
D: -
J: TRBJ1-5
size: -
DNA: TGTGCCAGCAGTACCTCGGAGGGGCCGAGCAATCAGCCCCAGCATTTT
CDR3: CASSTSEGPSNQPQHF

V: TRBV18
D: TRBD2
J: TRBJ2-2
size: -
DNA: TGTGCCAGCTCACTGGGGGCTAGCGGGAGCCCCATGAGCGGGGAGCTGTTTTTT
CDR3: CASSLGASGSPMSGELFF

V: TRBV5-1
D: TRBD1
J: TRBJ1-2
size: -
DNA: TGCGCCAGCAGGGATGGACAGGGGGCGGGAGGCTACACCTTC
CDR3: CASRDGQGAGGYTF

V: TRBV5-4
D: -
J: TRBJ2-7
size: -
DNA: TGTGCCAGCAGCTTTCGCGGGCCCGGCTACGAGCAGTACTTC
CDR3: CASSFRGPGYEQYF

V: TRBV2
D: -
J: TRBJ1-1
size: -
DNA: TGTGCCAGCAGGGATACAGATTTGCCTTATGAAGCTTTCTTT
CDR3: CASRDTDLPYEAFF

V: TRBV19
D: -
J: TRBJ2-5
size: -
DNA: TGTGCCAGTAGAACCACAGCAAAAGAGACCCAGTACTTC
CDR3: CASRTTAKETQYF

V: TRBV5-6
D: TRBD1
J: TRBJ2-7
size: -
DNA: TGTGCCAGCAGATTAGGGTGGACAGGGAACGAGCAGTACTTC
CDR3: CASRLGWTGNEQYF

V: TRBV7-9
D: -
J: TRBJ1-5
size: -
DNA: TGTGCCAGCGGCACAGATTTCCAGCATTTT
CDR3: CASGTDFQHF

V: TRBV11-3
D: -
J: TRBJ1-1
size: -
DNA: TGTGCCAGCAGCTTAGGGCCGGGGGACACTGAAGCTTTCTTT
CDR3: CASSLGPGDTEAFF

V: TRBV7-3
D: -
J: TRBJ2-1
size: -
DNA: TGTGCCAGCGGCCCCTTGGACAGTGCCTACAATGAGCAGTTCTTC
CDR3: CASGPLDSAYNEQFF

V: TRBV4-1
D: TRBD1
J: TRBJ1-5
size: -
DNA: TGCGCCAGCAGCCAACCAGGGGGCCTGAATCAGCCCCAGCATTTT
CDR3: CASSQPGGLNQPQHF

V: TRBV4-3
D: -
J: TRBJ1-1
size: -
DNA: TGCGCCAGCAGCCTACAGGGAAGGAACACTGAAGCTTTCTTT
CDR3: CASSLQGRNTEAFF

V: TRBV6-5
D: TRBD1
J: TRBJ2-4
size: -
DNA: TGTGCCAGCAGTCCTGACAGGGCAAGGAGGAACATTCAGTACTTC
CDR3: CASSPDRARRNIQYF

V: TRBV28
D: -
J: TRBJ1-4
size: -
DNA: TGTGCCACCCGGAGGGAACCCCTCGTGTTTTTT
CDR3: CATRREPLVFF

V: TRBV5-6
D: TRBD1
J: TRBJ1-5
size: -
DNA: TGTGCCAGCAGCAATCTGGACAGGGCGACCCAGCATTTT
CDR3: CASSNLDRATQHF

V: TRBV28
D: -
J: TRBJ1-2
size: once
DNA: TGTGCCAGCGAGGGAGTTTCTTATTATACCGGGGGTGGCTACACCTTC
CDR3: CASEGVSYYTGGGYTF

V: TRBV10-3
D: TRBD2
J: TRBJ2-3
size: -
DNA: TGTGCCATCAGTGAAGCGGGAGTGGGTCCAGATACGCAGTATTTT
CDR3: CAISEAGVGPDTQYF

V: TRBV7-9
D: TRBD1
J: TRBJ1-1
size: -
DNA: TGTGCCAGCAGCTTAGGGGGCACAGGGGGAAGGGTAGCTTTCTTT
CDR3: CASSLGGTGGRVAFF

V: TRBV5-6
D: TRBD1
J: TRBJ2-7
size: -
DNA: TGTGCCAGCAGCTTGGGGACAGGGGTGGGCTCCTACGAGCAGTACTTC
CDR3: CASSLGTGVGSYEQYF

V: TRBV18
D: -
J: TRBJ2-5
size: -
DNA: TGTGCCAGCTCACCAACGGTTGAAGAGACCCAGTACTTC
CDR3: CASSPTVEETQYF

V: TRBV27
D: TRBD2
J: TRBJ2-1
size: -
DNA: TGTGCCAGCAGTTTATCGTCCCTAGCGGGAGGGAATGAGCAGTTCTTC
CDR3: CASSLSSLAGGNEQFF

V: TRBV27
D: TRBD2
J: TRBJ2-7
size: -
DNA: TGTGCCAGCAGTTTAGTAGCGGGGGGCCTATACGAGCAGTACTTC
CDR3: CASSLVAGGLYEQYF

V: TRBV4-1
D: TRBD2
J: TRBJ2-1
size: -
DNA: TGCGCCAGCAGCCAAATCGGCGGGAGGGCCGTTGAGCAGTTCTTC
CDR3: CASSQIGGRAVEQFF

V: TRBV27
D: TRBD2
J: TRBJ2-7
size: -
DNA: TGTGCCAGCACCAATCTCAAGCGGGGTGGCTACGAGCAGTACTTC
CDR3: CASTNLKRGGYEQYF

V: TRBV7-9
D: TRBD1
J: TRBJ2-1
size: -
DNA: TGTGCCACCCAGGGACAGCCCATCAATGAGCAGTTCTTC
CDR3: CATQGQPINEQFF

V: TRBV1
D: -
J: TRBJ2-7
size: once
DNA: TGCACCAGCAGCGGACTAGCGAACTCCTACGAGCAGTACTTC
CDR3: CTSSGLANSYEQYF

V: TRBV6-6
D: -
J: TRBJ1-1
size: -
DNA: TGTGCCAGCAGATCCAGTACTAAAGCTTTCTTT
CDR3: CASRSSTKAFF

V: TRBV14
D: TRBD1
J: TRBJ1-2
size: -
DNA: TGTGCCAGCAGCCGCGGGACAGGCGATGGCTACACCTTC
CDR3: CASSRGTGDGYTF

V: TRBV14
D: -
J: TRBJ2-7
size: -
DNA: TGTGCCAGCAGCCCCCTGTCTCTCGAGCAGTACTTC
CDR3: CASSPLSLEQYF

V: TRBV5-1
D: -
J: TRBJ2-1
size: -
DNA: TGCGCCAGCAGCTTGACGGGTTTTGACAATGAGCAGTTCTTC
CDR3: CASSLTGFDNEQFF

V: TRBV7-3
D: -
J: TRBJ2-5
size: -
DNA: TGTGCCAGCAGCTTAAGTGGCGGACAGTCAGAGACCCAGTACTTC
CDR3: CASSLSGGQSETQYF

V: TRBV27
D: -
J: TRBJ1-2
size: -
DNA: TGTGCCAGCAGTTTAAAACAGGGTGATGGCTACACCTTC
CDR3: CASSLKQGDGYTF

V: TRBV11-2
D: -
J: TRBJ1-2
size: -
DNA: TGTGCCAGCAGCTTCTCACAGGGTAACTATGGCTACACCTTC
CDR3: CASSFSQGNYGYTF

V: TRBV14
D: TRBD1
J: TRBJ1-3
size: -
DNA: TGTGCCAGCAGCCAACGACAGGGGCCTCCGTCTGGAAACACCATATATTTT
CDR3: CASSQRQGPPSGNTIYF

V: TRBV28
D: -
J: TRBJ1-1
size: -
DNA: TGTGCCAGCAGTTACAGGGAAGGGTCTGAAGCTTTCTTT
CDR3: CASSYREGSEAFF

V: TRBV19
D: -
J: TRBJ1-1
size: -
DNA: TGTGCCAGTAGTATAGATATTGGAGGAGGCACTGAAGCTTTCTTT
CDR3: CASSIDIGGGTEAFF

V: TRBV19
D: TRBD2
J: TRBJ2-7
size: -
DNA: TGTGCCAGTAGTCTCGCGGGGGGGCGCCTCTACGAGCAGTACTTC
CDR3: CASSLAGGRLYEQYF

V: TRBV29-1
D: TRBD1
J: TRBJ2-5
size: -
DNA: TGCAGCGTTGTGCGAGACGGGACAGGGGGTGGCCAGTACTTC
CDR3: CSVVRDGTGGGQYF

V: TRBV29-1
D: TRBD2
J: TRBJ2-1
size: -
DNA: TGCAGCGTGACTAGCGGCTCCTACAATGAGCAGTTCTTC
CDR3: CSVTSGSYNEQFF

V: TRBV4-1
D: TRBD2
J: TRBJ2-1
size: -
DNA: TGCGCCAGCAGCAAGGGACTAGCGGGAGTGGAGTACAATGAGCAGTTCTTC
CDR3: CASSKGLAGVEYNEQFF

V: TRBV5-1
D: -
J: TRBJ2-5
size: -
DNA: TGCGCCAGCAGCACCCCTACAGGGCGGGAGACCCAGTACTTC
CDR3: CASSTPTGRETQYF

V: TRBV7-9
D: TRBD2
J: TRBJ2-3
size: -
DNA: TGTGCCAGCAGCTCGTTAGGACTAGCGGGGACAGATACGCAGTATTTT
CDR3: CASSSLGLAGTDTQYF

V: TRBV7-7
D: -
J: TRBJ1-4
size: -
DNA: TGTGCCAGCAGCCGGGGGGTCGGCAATGAAAAACTGTTTTTT
CDR3: CASSRGVGNEKLFF

V: TRBV12-2
D: -
J: TRBJ2-5
size: -
DNA: -
CDR3: CASRPSVGQGTKETQYF

V: TRBV10-1
D: -
J: TRBJ1-2
size: -
DNA: TGCGCCAGCAGTGAGTCTACAGGGATACTTAACTATGGCTACACCTTC
CDR3: CASSESTGILNYGYTF

V: TRBV2
D: -
J: TRBJ2-3
size: -
DNA: TGTGCCAGCAGTGTTGGCTGGAGCACAGATACGCAGTATTTT
CDR3: CASSVGWSTDTQYF

V: TRBV6-6
D: -
J: TRBJ2-2
size: -
DNA: TGTGCCAGCACTCTCAGGGGAAGCGGGGAGCTGTTTTTT
CDR3: CASTLRGSGELFF

V: TRBV30
D: TRBD2
J: TRBJ2-1
size: -
DNA: TGTACCTGGGGGGGACTAGCGGACAATGAGCAGTTCTTC
CDR3: CTWGGLADNEQFF

V: TRBV5-4
D: -
J: TRBJ1-1
size: few
DNA: TGTGCCAGCAGCTTGGACAGGGCGAACACTGAAGCTTTCTTT
CDR3: CASSLDRANTEAFF

V: TRBV29-1
D: -
J: TRBJ2-5
size: -
DNA: TGCAGCATAAGACTAGGCGAGACCCAGTACTTC
CDR3: CSIRLGETQYF